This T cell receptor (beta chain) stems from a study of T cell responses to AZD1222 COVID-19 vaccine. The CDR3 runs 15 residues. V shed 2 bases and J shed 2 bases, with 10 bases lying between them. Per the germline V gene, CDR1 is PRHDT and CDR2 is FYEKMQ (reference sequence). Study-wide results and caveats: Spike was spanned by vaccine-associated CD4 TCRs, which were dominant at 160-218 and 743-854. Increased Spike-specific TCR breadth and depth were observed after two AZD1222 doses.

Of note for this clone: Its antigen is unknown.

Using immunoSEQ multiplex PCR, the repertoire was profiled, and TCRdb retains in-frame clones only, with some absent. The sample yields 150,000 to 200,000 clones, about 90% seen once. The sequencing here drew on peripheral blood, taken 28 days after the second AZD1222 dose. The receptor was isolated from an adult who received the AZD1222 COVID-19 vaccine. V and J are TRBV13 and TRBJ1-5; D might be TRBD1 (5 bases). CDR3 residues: CASSLSSRGNQPQHF. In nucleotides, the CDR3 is TGTGCCAGCAGCTTATCGTCCAGGGGCAATCAGCCCCAGCATTTT.